Shown below are 23 T cell receptor beta chains from a single sample sequenced in a study of T cell responses to AZD1222 COVID-19 vaccine. Libraries were prepared by immunoSEQ multiplex PCR; TCRdb keeps only in-frame clonotypes and omits some of them. The sample yields about 54,000 clones, roughly nine tenths seen once. This specimen was peripheral blood, taken 28 days after the second AZD1222 dose. Receptors were obtained from an adult who received the AZD1222 COVID-19 vaccine.

The CDR3 loop reads CASSTRPGQGYEQYF. DNA of the CDR3: TGTGCCAGTAGTACAAGACCGGGACAGGGGTACGAGCAGTACTTC. The V and J genes are TRBV19 and TRBJ2-7; 10 bases fit TRBD1. J gave up 4 bases and V 4 bases, and 7 bases lay outside the gene matches. The CDR3 has 15 residues. Germline assignment: CDR1 LNHDA and CDR2 SQIVND (reference sequence).

The chain is built from TRBV3-1 (or the pseudogene TRBV3-2) and TRBJ2-1; perhaps D is TRBD1 or TRBD2 (6 bases each). The CDR3 extends over 17 amino acids. From germline, CDR1 is LGHDT and CDR2 YNNKEL (reference sequence). With 1 base removed from V and 9 bases from J, the gap between germline ends came to 22 bases. The CDR3 sequence is CASSQGPGAMSPGEQFF. CDR3 bases: TGTGCCAGCAGCCAAGGGCCGGGGGCCATGAGCCCGGGTGAGCAGTTCTTC.

The V gene is TRBV30, the J gene TRBJ1-2, with D possibly being TRBD1 (6 bases). Trimming left V 4 bases short and J 7 bases short, with 22 bases between. CDR1 and CDR2 from the germline V gene are GTSNPN and SVGIG (reference sequence). The CDR3 has 15 amino acids. Here the CDR3 reads CAWTLVSAGESGYTF. As DNA, the CDR3 is TGTGCCTGGACATTAGTATCCGCAGGGGAATCTGGCTACACCTTC.

In this sample, this clone turned up once. The rearrangement links TRBV7-8 to TRBJ1-2, with a tentative D call TRBD1 (5 bases). Germline-derived CDR1 and CDR2 are SGHVS and FQNEAQ. The V end was cut by 4 bases, the J end by 6 bases, with 12 bases between. The CDR3 runs 13 residues. The CDR3 region has the DNA TGTGCCAGCAGCTGGAGGGGTCTAGATGGCTACACCTTC. Its translation: CASSWRGLDGYTF. The full variable domain, its missing parts supplied by reference TRBV7-8 and TRBJ1-2, is GAGVSQSPRYKVAKRGQDVALRCDPISGHVSLFWYQQALGQGPEFLTYFQNEAQLDKSGLPSDRFFAERPEGSVSTLKIQRTQQEDSAVYLCASSWRGLDGYTFGSGTRLTVV.

For this clone: Other DNA sequences of this sample code for an identical CDR3. The chain uses TRBV5-5 and TRBJ2-7; 10 nucleotides line up with TRBD2. J lost 2 bases, V lost 4 bases, and 3 bases had no gene match. Germline V gene lookup returns CDR1 SGHKS and CDR2 YYEKEE (reference sequence). The CDR3 is 14 amino acids. The CDR3 loop reads CASSGTSATYEQYF. The DNA for the CDR3 is TGTGCCAGCAGCGGGACTAGCGCTACCTACGAGCAGTACTTC.

V usage is TRBV5-6 and J usage is TRBJ1-1; D is ambiguous. The length of the CDR3 is 13 residues. Germline V gene data show CDR1 as SGHDT and CDR2 as YYEEEE. V lost 0 bases and J lost 0, with 3 bases in between. CDR3 sequence: CASSLGLNTEAFF. The CDR3 coding sequence is TGTGCCAGCAGCTTGGGCCTGAACACTGAAGCTTTCTTT.

This clone appeared once. For the CDR3, the DNA is TGTGCCACCAGCAGAGATCGGACAGACTCCTACGAGCAGTACTTC. It translates to CATSRDRTDSYEQYF. J is TRBJ2-7 and V is TRBV15, with D perhaps matching TRBD1 (6 bases). The CDR3 contains 15 residues. Trimming left V 0 bases short and J 0 bases short, with 9 bases between. Germline CDR1 reads LNHNV; CDR2 reads YYDKDF (reference sequence).

The V gene is TRBV19, the J gene TRBJ2-7, with D tentatively TRBD1 (7 bases). The V and J ends lost 2 bases and 0 bases respectively, with 11 bases between them. The CDR3 has 15 amino acids. CDR1 LNHDA and CDR2 SQIVND come from the germline V gene (reference sequence). The chain's CDR3 is CASSIPGGNSYEQYF. The CDR3 region has the DNA TGTGCCAGTAGTATACCAGGGGGGAACTCCTACGAGCAGTACTTC. Full variable domain (missing parts from reference TRBV19 and TRBJ2-7): DGGITQSPKYLFRKEGQNVTLSCEQNLNHDAMYWYRQDPGQGLRLIYYSQIVNDFQKGDIAEGYSVSREKKESFPLTVTSAQKNPTAFYLCASSIPGGNSYEQYFGPGTRLTVT.

The chain employs TRBV30 and TRBJ1-2, with D uncertain. CDR3 length: 13 amino acids. CDR1 is GTSNPN, CDR2 SVGIG, per germline (reference sequence). V lost 2 bases and J lost 4, with 11 bases in between. CDR3 coding DNA: TGTGCCTGGAGTATCTCGCAGGTCTATGGCTACACCTTC. Protein sequence: CAWSISQVYGYTF.

The gene calls are TRBV12-3 or TRBV12-4 and TRBJ2-1; no clear D. This CDR3 spans 13 amino acids. The ends were cut back, 1 base at V and 6 bases at J, with 7 bases in the middle. The CDR3 DNA reads as TGTGCCAGCAGTTTAGACAGAACCAATGAGCAGTTCTTC. Translating it yields CASSLDRTNEQFF.

V and J are TRBV3-1 (or the pseudogene TRBV3-2) and TRBJ2-1, with D possibly TRBD2 on 5 matching bases. The length of the CDR3 is 15 residues. V was pared by 7 bases and J by 1 base, with 14 bases between. CDR1 is LGHDT, CDR2 YNNKEL, per germline (reference sequence). The CDR3 nucleotides read TGTGCCAGCAACCCCTCGGCGGGTTCCTACAATGAGCAGTTCTTC. The encoded protein is CASNPSAGSYNEQFF.

V gene TRBV29-1 combines with J gene TRBJ1-3, with D uncertain. From germline, CDR1 is SQVTM and CDR2 ANQGSEA. The CDR3 spans 11 residues. V was clipped by 6 bases and J by 4 bases, with 7 bases between them. As DNA, the CDR3 is TGCAGCGTACATGTAGGAAACACCATATATTTT. The encoded protein is CSVHVGNTIYF.

The chain links TRBV3-1 (or the pseudogene TRBV3-2) to TRBJ1-1, with unresolved D. The CDR3 is made up of 14 amino acids. Trimming left V 2 bases short and J 7 bases short, with 14 bases between. The germline V gene has CDR1 LGHDT and CDR2 YNNKEL (reference sequence). The CDR3 coding sequence is TGTGCCAGCAGCCAATTAAGTTGGGGTGGTGAAGCTTTCTTT. Translating it yields CASSQLSWGGEAFF.

The chain combines TRBV7-2 with TRBJ2-5; 10 positions agree with TRBD1. Germline lookup yields CDR1 SGHTA and CDR2 FQGNSA. V was clipped by 2 bases and J by 7 bases; unmatched bases: 7. The CDR3 spans 15 residues. The CDR3 sequence is CASSLRGTGEGTQYF. The CDR3 DNA sequence: TGTGCCAGCAGCTTACGGGGGACAGGGGAGGGGACCCAGTACTTC.

The chain uses TRBV6-1 and TRBJ1-4; the match to TRBD1 covers 7 bases. After removal of 2 bases from V and 7 bases from J, the junction contained 7 bases not matched to a gene. The CDR3 has 15 amino acids. Germline V lookup: CDR1 MNHNS, CDR2 SASEGT. The CDR3 here is CASSESGGRIEKLFF. The CDR3 DNA sequence: TGTGCCAGCAGTGAATCAGGGGGGAGGATTGAAAAACTGTTTTTT.

This rearrangement joins TRBV29-1 to TRBJ1-4, with 10 bases that match TRBD1. This CDR3 comprises 13 residues. Germline V gene data show CDR1 as SQVTM and CDR2 as ANQGSEA. J lost 7 bases, V lost 6 bases, and 5 bases had no gene match. In nucleotides, the CDR3 is TGCAGCGTCCTCCGGGACAGGGGTGAAAAACTGTTTTTT. Protein: CSVLRDRGEKLFF.

The gene calls are TRBV20-1 and TRBJ2-7; 11 positions agree with TRBD2. CDR3 length equals 14 residues. V trimming: 6 bases; J trimming: 3 bases; junction bases outside the gene matches: 7. Germline-derived CDR1 and CDR2 are DFQATT and SNEGSKA (reference sequence). Here the CDR3 reads CSASTSGGRYEQYF. The DNA for the CDR3 is TGCAGTGCGAGTACTAGCGGGGGACGCTACGAGCAGTACTTC.

The V call is TRBV19, the J call TRBJ2-2, with 10 nucleotides matching TRBD2. CDR1 LNHDA and CDR2 SQIVND come from the germline V gene (reference sequence). Losses at the gene ends were 1 base for V and 5 bases for J; bases not matched to a gene: 7. CDR3 length equals 17 residues. CDR3 sequence: CASSIGALAGSTGELFF. CDR3 bases: TGTGCCAGTAGTATAGGTGCACTAGCGGGATCTACCGGGGAGCTGTTTTTT.

The V call is TRBV5-4, the J call TRBJ2-3; 11 positions agree with TRBD2. The germline V gene has CDR1 SGHNT and CDR2 YYREEE (reference sequence). Trimming at V came to 4 bases and at J to 8 bases, leaving 9 bases not matched to a gene. The CDR3 covers 15 residues. The CDR3 spells CASSAGLAVTATQYF. The CDR3 nucleotides read TGTGCCAGCAGCGCGGGACTAGCGGTAACCGCTACGCAGTATTTT.

The chain couples TRBV3-1 (or the pseudogene TRBV3-2) to TRBJ2-7; possible D gene TRBD1, 6 bases. The germline V gene has CDR1 LGHDT and CDR2 YNNKEL (reference sequence). V was shortened by 0 bases and J by 0 bases, with 12 bases between the two germline ends. The CDR3 has 16 residues. CDR3 DNA: TGTGCCAGCAGCCAAGAGCCCCCGGACAGCTCCTACGAGCAGTACTTC. Residues: CASSQEPPDSSYEQYF.

The J gene is TRBJ2-7, the V gene TRBV14, with a tentative D call TRBD1 (5 bases). Trimming stripped 0 bases from V and 3 bases from J, with 9 bases between. The CDR3 contains 14 residues. The germline V gene has CDR1 SGHDN and CDR2 FVKESK. The CDR3 DNA sequence: TGTGCCAGCAGCCAAGATGGGGCCCGCTACGAGCAGTACTTC. It specifies CASSQDGARYEQYF. The variable domain in full, completed from reference TRBV14 and TRBJ2-7, reads EAGVTQFPSHSVIEKGQTVTLRCDPISGHDNLYWYRRVMGKEIKFLLHFVKESKQDESGMPNNRFLAERTGGTYSTLKVQPAELEDSGVYFCASSQDGARYEQYFGPGTRLTVT.

This clone occurred once. The genes are TRBV4-2 and TRBJ2-3, with TRBD1 identical over 9 bases. Germline values: CDR1 LGHNA, CDR2 YNFKEQ. V lost 4 bases and J lost 5; bases outside the gene matches: 19. There are 19 residues in the CDR3. The CDR3 loop is CASSPGQGPGAVKRDTQYF. In DNA form, the CDR3 reads TGTGCCAGCAGCCCGGGACAGGGACCGGGAGCCGTTAAACGAGATACGCAGTATTTT.

V and J are TRBV7-8 and TRBJ1-5; D is ambiguous. The CDR3 has 16 residues. Trimming removed 5 bases from V and 0 bases from J, with 14 bases in between. Germline values: CDR1 SGHVS, CDR2 FQNEAQ. The CDR3 is CASSPAPGVSNQPQHF. CDR3 DNA: TGTGCCAGCAGCCCCGCCCCCGGGGTTAGCAATCAGCCCCAGCATTTT.